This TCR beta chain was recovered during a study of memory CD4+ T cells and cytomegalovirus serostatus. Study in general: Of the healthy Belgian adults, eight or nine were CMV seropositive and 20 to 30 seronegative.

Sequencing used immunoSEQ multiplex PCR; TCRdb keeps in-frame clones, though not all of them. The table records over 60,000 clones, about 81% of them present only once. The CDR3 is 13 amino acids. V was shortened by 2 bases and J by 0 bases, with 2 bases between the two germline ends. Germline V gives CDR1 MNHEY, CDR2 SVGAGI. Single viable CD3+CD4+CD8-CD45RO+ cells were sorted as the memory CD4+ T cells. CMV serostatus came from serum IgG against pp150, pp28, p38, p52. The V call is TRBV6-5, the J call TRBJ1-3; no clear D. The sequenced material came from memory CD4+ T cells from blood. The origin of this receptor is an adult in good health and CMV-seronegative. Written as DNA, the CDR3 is TGTGCCAGCAGTTACCACTCTGGAAACACCATATATTTT. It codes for CASSYHSGNTIYF.